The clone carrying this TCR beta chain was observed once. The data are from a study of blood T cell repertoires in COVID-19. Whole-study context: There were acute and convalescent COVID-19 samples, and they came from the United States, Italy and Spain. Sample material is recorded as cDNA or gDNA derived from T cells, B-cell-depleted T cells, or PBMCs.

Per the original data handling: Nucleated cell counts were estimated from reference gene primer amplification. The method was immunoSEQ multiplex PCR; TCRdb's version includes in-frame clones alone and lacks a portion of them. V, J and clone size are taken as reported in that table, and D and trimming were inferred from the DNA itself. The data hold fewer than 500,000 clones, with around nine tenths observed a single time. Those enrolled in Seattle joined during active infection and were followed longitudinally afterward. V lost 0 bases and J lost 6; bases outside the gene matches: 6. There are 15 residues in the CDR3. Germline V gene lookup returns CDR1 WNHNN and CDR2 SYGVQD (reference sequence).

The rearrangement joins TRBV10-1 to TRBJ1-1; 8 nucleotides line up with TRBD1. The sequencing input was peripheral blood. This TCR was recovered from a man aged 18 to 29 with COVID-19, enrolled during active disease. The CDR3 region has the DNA TGCGCCAGCAGTGAGTCGGACAGGGCGGAGGCTGAAGCTTTCTTT. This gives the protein CASSESDRAEAEAFF.